A single sample gave rise to the 26 T cell receptor beta chains below, sequenced in a study of CD4 T cells in relation to SARS-CoV-2 and coronaviruses. Before the COVID-19 pandemic, during about 2011-2018, CD4+ T cells were taken from unexposed donors. Isolation of CD4+ T cells took place after approximately 11 days in culture. These receptors lack a known antigen. Libraries were prepared by immunoSEQ multiplex PCR; TCRdb keeps only in-frame clonotypes and omits some of them. The table has some 22,000 clones, approximately 80% seen once. The sequenced sample was CD4+ T cells from PBMCs, cultured in vitro. Receptors were obtained from a human donor in good health.

The chain carries TRBV30 and TRBJ1-1, with D unresolved. CDR3 length equals 13 residues. With 0 bases removed from V and 1 base from J, the gap between germline ends came to 6 bases. The V gene's germline CDR1 is GTSNPN and CDR2 SVGIG (reference sequence). The CDR3 is CAWSVNSNTEAFF. CDR3 in DNA: TGTGCCTGGAGTGTAAATTCGAACACTGAAGCTTTCTTT.

The rearrangement uses TRBV9 and TRBJ2-1; 7 bases map to TRBD2. The CDR3 consists of 15 residues. The germline V gene encodes CDR1 SGDLS and CDR2 YYNGEE. The V gene end was trimmed by 3 bases and the J gene end by 0 bases; junction bases not matched to a gene: 3. The CDR3 sequence is CASSAGEGSYNEQFF. The CDR3 coding sequence is TGTGCCAGCAGCGCCGGGGAGGGCTCCTACAATGAGCAGTTCTTC.

V and J are TRBV12-5 and TRBJ2-1; perhaps D is TRBD1 or TRBD2 (5 bases each). Trimming took 2 bases from V and 2 from J, leaving 19 bases between them. The germline V gene encodes CDR1 LGHNT and CDR2 FRNRAP. This CDR3 comprises 18 residues. CDR3 region: CASGLPRLAPRAYNEQFF. The CDR3 coding sequence is TGTGCTAGTGGTTTGCCACGTCTAGCTCCCAGGGCCTACAATGAGCAGTTCTTC.

The chain couples TRBV18 to TRBJ2-4; 9 nucleotides agree with TRBD1. Looked up from germline, CDR1 is KGHSH and CDR2 is LQKENI. The CDR3 runs to 16 residues. The J segment lost 6 bases and the V segment lost 4 bases, leaving 10 bases of the junction unmatched. The CDR3 DNA follows: TGTGCCAGCTCACTTACCGGGACAGGGCAGGGAAACATTCAGTACTTC. Translated, it gives CASSLTGTGQGNIQYF.

This chain joins TRBV3-1 (or the pseudogene TRBV3-2) and TRBJ2-1; D is possibly TRBD2 (6 bases). V dropped 8 bases and J dropped 0 bases, with 8 bases sitting between them. The CDR3 runs to 13 residues. Germline V gene data show CDR1 as LGHDT and CDR2 as YNNKEL (reference sequence). In DNA, the CDR3 is TGTGCCAGCCGGGAGAGCTCCTACAATGAGCAGTTCTTC. Its protein product is CASRESSYNEQFF.

This clone turned up a few times. This rearrangement joins TRBV30 to TRBJ2-3; TRBD1 might be the D (6 bases). Germline V gene data show CDR1 as GTSNPN and CDR2 as SVGIG (reference sequence). This CDR3 is 14 amino acids long. Trimming shortened V by 3 bases and J by 4 bases, and 14 bases separated the two germline ends. The CDR3 DNA reads as TGTGCCTGGAGGTACAAGGGGGTTGCAGATACGCAGTATTTT. Translating gives CAWRYKGVADTQYF.

The CDR3 DNA reads TGTGCCAGTAGTTCCCAACACCCACAGCGGGAGGGCCGGGGTACGCAGTATTTT. It codes for CASSSQHPQREGRGTQYF. This sequence joins TRBV19 and TRBJ2-3; 10 nucleotides align to TRBD2. CDR3 length equals 18 residues. With 5 bases clipped from V and 8 bases from J, the junction kept 19 bases outside the gene matches. Germline-derived CDR1 and CDR2 are LNHDA and SQIVND (reference sequence).

The chain combines TRBV5-1 with TRBJ2-5; tentatively, D is TRBD2 (7 bases). Germline V gene lookup returns CDR1 SGHRS and CDR2 YFSETQ. The CDR3 is 16 amino acids. The ends were cut back, 6 bases at V and 1 base at J, with 19 bases in the middle. CDR3 sequence: CASTKPTGGTQETQYF. Written as DNA, the CDR3 is TGCGCCAGCACTAAACCAACGGGGGGCACCCAAGAGACCCAGTACTTC.

This clone has only a few counts. This chain uses TRBV29-1 with TRBJ2-3; D gene unclear. Trimming left V 4 bases short and J 4 bases short, with 9 bases between. This CDR3 is built from 12 residues. Germline V gene sequence: CDR1 SQVTM, CDR2 ANQGSEA. The CDR3 DNA reads TGCAGCGTTGTCCTATCCGCAGATACGCAGTATTTT. Translating it yields CSVVLSADTQYF.

The chain links TRBV10-2 to TRBJ1-4; 7 nucleotides match TRBD1. The V gene's germline CDR1 is WSHSY and CDR2 SAAADI. This CDR3 has 12 amino acids. Losses at the gene ends were 4 bases for V and 7 bases for J; bases not matched to a gene: 0. The CDR3, as DNA: TGCGCCAGCAGTGGACAGGGTGAAAAACTGTTTTTT. Amino acids: CASSGQGEKLFF.

This chain connects TRBV18 to TRBJ2-1, with 11 positions matching TRBD2. Germline V CDR1 and CDR2: KGHSH, LQKENI. The CDR3 has 17 residues. Trimming at V came to 3 bases and at J to 8 bases, leaving 12 bases not matched to a gene. In DNA form, the CDR3 reads TGTGCCAGCTCACCGTCCATAGCGGGAGGGTTCTTCCATGAGCAGTTCTTC. This codes for CASSPSIAGGFFHEQFF.

This CDR3 reads CASSQEGAGAVNEQYF. The CDR3 DNA reads as TGTGCCAGCAGCCAAGAGGGAGCGGGAGCCGTAAACGAGCAGTACTTC. The J gene is TRBJ2-7, the V gene TRBV3-1 (or the pseudogene TRBV3-2); TRBD2 aligns across 8 bases. The CDR3 length is 16 residues. Germline-derived CDR1 and CDR2 are LGHDT and YNNKEL (reference sequence). The V gene end was trimmed by 0 bases and the J gene end by 5 bases; junction bases not matched to a gene: 9.

The chain has TRBV5-1 and TRBJ2-5; D might be TRBD2 (7 bases). This CDR3 is built from 15 residues. Germline assignment: CDR1 SGHRS and CDR2 YFSETQ. With 4 bases removed from V and 1 base from J, the gap between germline ends came to 14 bases. CDR3 protein: CASSPGGGPQETQYF. The CDR3 coding sequence is TGCGCCAGCAGCCCTGGGGGGGGCCCCCAAGAGACCCAGTACTTC. The full variable domain, rest sourced from reference TRBV5-1 and TRBJ2-5, is KAGVTQTPRYLIKTRGQQVTLSCSPISGHRSVSWYQQTPGQGLQFLFEYFSETQRNKGNFPGRFSGRQFSNSRSEMNVSTLELGDSALYLCASSPGGGPQETQYFGPGTRLLVL.

This clone has just a few counts. The chain couples TRBV21-1 to TRBJ2-7; the D call TRBD2 from the table was never checked on the DNA. TRBV21-1 is a pseudogene. The CDR3 is 13 amino acids. The CDR3 is CASSQSPIHEQYF. CDR3 nucleotide sequence: TGTGCCAGCAGTCAAAGCCCCATCCACGAGCAGTACTTC.

This clone showed up just a few times. The chain couples TRBV10-1 to TRBJ1-6, with D perhaps TRBD1 (5 bases). V was clipped by 5 bases and J by 6 bases, with 8 bases between them. This CDR3 is 13 amino acids long. Germline values: CDR1 WNHNN, CDR2 SYGVQD (reference sequence). The CDR3 nucleotides are TGCGCCAGCAGTCCAGGGATTAATTCACCCCTCCACTTT. Encoded protein: CASSPGINSPLHF.

The chain carries TRBV3-1 (or the pseudogene TRBV3-2) and TRBJ2-2; 7 bases are shared with TRBD1. The germline gives CDR1 LGHDT, CDR2 YNNKEL (reference sequence). The CDR3 length is 15 residues. After removal of 0 bases from V and 7 bases from J, the junction contained 5 bases not matched to a gene. The CDR3 sequence: CASSQDEGASGELFF. CDR3 sequence (DNA): TGTGCCAGCAGCCAAGATGAGGGGGCTAGCGGGGAGCTGTTTTTT.

This clone was observed a handful of times. The rearrangement uses TRBV2 and TRBJ1-1, with D perhaps TRBD1 (6 bases). With 6 bases removed from V and 2 bases from J, the gap between germline ends came to 10 bases. CDR3 size: 13 residues. Germline CDR1 SNHLY, CDR2 FYNNEI. The CDR3 DNA is TGTGCCAGCAGCCGACAGGCCAACACTGAAGCTTTCTTT. As protein: CASSRQANTEAFF.

The chain employs TRBV27 and TRBJ1-6; D remains ambiguous. Germline V lookup: CDR1 MNHEY, CDR2 SMNVEV (reference sequence). The CDR3 sequence is 15 residues long. Trimming pared 0 bases from V and 7 bases from J, leaving 10 bases between. CDR3 coding DNA: TGTGCCAGCAGTTTATCTCTCACAGCGAATTCACCCCTCCACTTT. As protein: CASSLSLTANSPLHF.

This clone was detected only a few times. The V and J genes are TRBV7-9 and TRBJ1-2; tentative D call: TRBD1 (5 bases). The CDR3 runs 13 residues. Trimming took 5 bases from V and 8 from J, leaving 15 bases between them. The V gene's germline CDR1 is SEHNR and CDR2 FQNEAQ (reference sequence). For the CDR3, the DNA is TGTGCCAGCAGCACCCGGCCTGGGGCAGGCTACACCTTC. Residues: CASSTRPGAGYTF.

J is TRBJ2-3 and V is TRBV24-1; either TRBD1 or TRBD2 may supply D (5 bases each). Trimming left V 3 bases short and J 10 bases short, with 19 bases between. Germline V gene data show CDR1 as KGHDR and CDR2 as SFDVKD. The CDR3 runs to 15 residues. The CDR3 DNA reads TGTGCCACCAGTGATCCCTACGGGGCCTCGGCGGCGCAGTATTTT. It is translated as CATSDPYGASAAQYF.

The rearrangement joins TRBV2 to TRBJ1-5; TRBD1 matches at 7 bases. This CDR3 is built from 16 residues. Trimming removed 5 bases from V and 5 bases from J; junction bases left unmatched: 12. Germline-derived CDR1 and CDR2 are SNHLY and FYNNEI. DNA for the CDR3: TGTGCCAGCAGTCGGGGGGGGACAGCTACCCATCAGCCCCAGCATTTT. It is translated as CASSRGGTATHQPQHF.

The chain recombines TRBV18 with TRBJ2-1; no clear D. V lost 3 bases and J 3 bases, leaving 12 bases between the germline ends. Germline V gene sequence: CDR1 KGHSH, CDR2 LQKENI. This CDR3 spans 15 amino acids. CDR3 sequence reads: CASSPNDGLYNEQFF. The DNA for the CDR3 is TGTGCCAGCTCACCCAACGATGGGCTCTACAATGAGCAGTTCTTC.

This clone was observed a few times. J is TRBJ1-1 and V is TRBV25-1; 7 nucleotides agree with TRBD1. The CDR3 is 13 residues long. Losses at the gene ends were 3 bases for V and 3 bases for J; bases not matched to a gene: 1. The germline CDR1 and CDR2 sequences are MGHDK and SYGVNS. In nucleotides, the CDR3 is TGTGCCAGCAGTGATACAGGGGACACTGAAGCTTTCTTT. Protein: CASSDTGDTEAFF.

The chain uses TRBV20-1 and TRBJ2-3, with D maybe TRBD1 (5 bases). Trimming pared 6 bases from V and 2 bases from J, leaving 12 bases between. The V gene's germline CDR1 is DFQATT and CDR2 SNEGSKA (reference sequence). The CDR3 length is 13 residues. The CDR3 reads CSASDRYTDTQYF. The DNA of the CDR3 is TGCAGTGCAAGTGACAGATACACAGATACGCAGTATTTT.

The genes are TRBV3-1 (or the pseudogene TRBV3-2) and TRBJ1-3; D possibly corresponds to TRBD1 (6 bases). Trimming stripped 3 bases from V and 0 bases from J, with 18 bases between. The germline gives CDR1 LGHDT, CDR2 YNNKEL (reference sequence). The CDR3 totals 18 residues. The CDR3, as DNA: TGTGCCAGCAGCCACCCACGGGGGGCCCTTAGCTCTGGAAACACCATATATTTT. It translates to CASSHPRGALSSGNTIYF.

This clone was observed a handful of times. The V and J genes are TRBV14 and TRBJ1-1; D is undetermined. The germline V gene has CDR1 SGHDN and CDR2 FVKESK. V was cut by 4 bases and J by 2 bases, with 8 bases left in between. The CDR3 length is 13 residues. The CDR3 reads CASSPQSNTEAFF. The DNA for the CDR3 is TGTGCCAGCAGCCCACAGAGTAACACTGAAGCTTTCTTT.